This T cell receptor beta chain was documented in a study of shared clonotypes between healthy human individuals. Study-wide results and limits: In contrast to clonotypes shared by all four donors, non-shared clonotypes had lower generation probabilities.

Naive CD8 cells, CD45RO-negative and positively selected for CCR7, excluded terminally differentiated effector memory CD45RA+ cells. Each donor was a Caucasian adult residing in Nashville, Tennessee. This CDR3 contains 15 residues. Germline V gene sequence: CDR1 SGHVS, CDR2 FQNEAQ. J was trimmed by 1 base and V by 5 bases; bases with no gene match: 7. In the case of this clone: Its antigen is currently unknown.

Profiling relied on immunoSEQ multiplex PCR, and the TCRdb table lists in-frame clones only, not all of them. Among nearly 2 million clones, about 95% were seen once, and the ten largest hold under 1.5%. The chain employs TRBV7-8 and TRBJ1-2; 7 bases align to TRBD1. The sequenced sample was naive CD8+ T cells sorted from blood. The origin of this receptor is a man aged 18-30 years in good health. The CDR3 reads CASSPPGQYNYGYTF. CDR3 sequence (DNA): TGTGCCAGCAGCCCACCGGGACAGTATAACTATGGCTACACCTTC.